Reported below is one T cell receptor (beta chain). The antigen is undetermined. V gave up 4 bases and J gave up 1 base; unmatched junction bases: 6. This CDR3 is built from 16 residues. In germline, CDR1 is ENHRY, CDR2 SYGVKD. The PCR employed 60 Vbeta primers together with 13 Jbeta primers. The protocol was immunoSEQ multiplex PCR, while the TCRdb copy is restricted to in-frame clones and leaves out a portion. Its clone listing holds 150,000 or so clones. The sample originates from a study of cytomegalovirus exposure and HLA in healthy donors. Regarding the study as a whole: Most CMV-associated TCR beta chains appeared HLA-restricted in a later analysis. V- and J-gene trimming in TCR beta was tied to a missense DCLRE1C variant by an analysis performed later.

Input material: PBMCs. The receptor comes from a woman between 50 and 59 years old in good health and CMV-seronegative. The chain employs TRBV10-3 and TRBJ1-5; 8 positions agree with TRBD1. The CDR3 sequence: CAISAGGQGSNQPQHF. The DNA of the CDR3 is TGTGCCATCAGTGCGGGAGGACAGGGAAGCAATCAGCCCCAGCATTTT.